The clone carrying this TCR beta chain has just a few counts. Antigen specificity is unknown. The CDR3 runs 14 residues. V shed 3 bases, J shed 1 base, and the junction held 2 bases outside the gene matches. Germline CDR1 and CDR2: KGHDR and SFDVKD. This sample was taken from a study of early T cells in non-severe SARS-CoV-2 infection. Study-level points and caveats: VDJdb matching, biased toward anti-spike CD8 responses, missed private and CD4 specificities.

TCRdb itself ran the 5' RACE reads through MiXCR, one entry per CDR3 protein. The table has approximately 81,000 distinct CDR3 sequences, over 11% seen once. The sample comprised whole blood. V and J are TRBV24-1 and TRBJ2-7; TRBD1 agrees at 7 bases. This receptor was obtained from an adult who was a healthcare worker with PCR-confirmed SARS-CoV-2 infection or an uninfected control (not recorded which). The CDR3 protein is CATSDGGQSYEQYF. For the CDR3, the DNA is TGTGCCACCAGTGATGGGGGACAGTCCTACGAGCAGTACTTC.